Listed below are T cell receptor beta chains from one sample, sequenced in a study of persistence of HIV-infected CD4 T cells. Profiling relied on immunoSEQ multiplex PCR, and the TCRdb table lists in-frame clones only, not all of them. The sample records 20,000 to 25,000 clones, roughly 70% being singletons. No antigens are known for them. This sample comprised CD4+ T cells sorted from PBMCs after 18-hour stimulation, obtained from a patient who received antiretroviral therapy. These receptors came from an adult man with HIV who was CMV-seropositive. The CDR3 runs from the conserved cysteine through the conserved F or W. A D gene is named only where the DNA matches it firmly.

D gene: -; V gene: TRBV6-5; J gene: TRBJ1-2; CDR3 protein: CASGLEDAYGYTF
D gene: -; V gene: TRBV2; J gene: TRBJ2-1; CDR3 protein: CASSTGFGEQFF
D gene: TRBD2; V gene: TRBV5-8; J gene: TRBJ2-1; CDR3 protein: CASSKLAGGPEQFF
D gene: TRBD2; V gene: TRBV9; J gene: TRBJ2-1; CDR3 protein: CASSPRTSGGLTQFF
D gene: -; V gene: TRBV24-1; J gene: TRBJ1-1; CDR3 protein: CATSDSRVQVGTEAFF
D gene: -; V gene: TRBV3-1/TRBV3-2; J gene: TRBJ2-5; CDR3 protein: CASSQDNWGWEETQYF
D gene: TRBD1; V gene: TRBV2; J gene: TRBJ1-2; CDR3 protein: CASSGGGQDYGYTF
D gene: -; V gene: TRBV4-1; J gene: TRBJ1-6; CDR3 protein: CASSQGTGFGLHF
D gene: -; V gene: TRBV5-1; J gene: TRBJ2-7; CDR3 protein: CASSFSGLSYEQYF
D gene: -; V gene: TRBV7-9; J gene: TRBJ1-3; CDR3 protein: CASSLVRGAAGNTIYF
D gene: TRBD1; V gene: TRBV6-5; J gene: TRBJ1-5; CDR3 protein: CASSSLDRGGNQPQHF
D gene: -; V gene: TRBV5-1; J gene: TRBJ2-7; CDR3 protein: CASSLSPTTDEQYF
D gene: TRBD1; V gene: TRBV5-1; J gene: TRBJ2-2; CDR3 protein: CASSIGQGRNTGELFF
D gene: -; V gene: TRBV7-2; J gene: TRBJ2-3; CDR3 protein: CASSSPYRRDTQYF
D gene: TRBD1; V gene: TRBV3-1/TRBV3-2; J gene: TRBJ2-2; CDR3 protein: CASSYRDRGKAGELFF
D gene: -; V gene: TRBV24-1; J gene: TRBJ1-2; CDR3 protein: CATSEGKMDGYTF
D gene: -; V gene: TRBV28; J gene: TRBJ2-7; CDR3 protein: CASRIQANYEQYF
D gene: -; V gene: TRBV3-1/TRBV3-2; J gene: TRBJ2-1; CDR3 protein: CASSQVSRNEQFF
D gene: -; V gene: TRBV24-1; J gene: TRBJ1-5; CDR3 protein: CATSDRKQGQPQHF
D gene: -; V gene: TRBV5-1; J gene: TRBJ2-7; CDR3 protein: CASSETGREFYEQYF
D gene: -; V gene: TRBV5-1; J gene: TRBJ1-4; CDR3 protein: CASSLLGAGEKLFF
D gene: TRBD2; V gene: TRBV5-1; J gene: TRBJ2-3; CDR3 protein: CASSLGLAGPGDTQYF
D gene: TRBD1; V gene: TRBV19; J gene: TRBJ2-7; CDR3 protein: CASSDLDRGHEQYF
D gene: TRBD1; V gene: TRBV19; J gene: TRBJ1-2; CDR3 protein: CASSPSDRASYGYTF
D gene: TRBD1; V gene: TRBV27; J gene: TRBJ2-7; CDR3 protein: CASSSTGGIGEQYF
D gene: -; V gene: TRBV5-1; J gene: TRBJ2-7; CDR3 protein: CASSLGAYSGSYEQYF
D gene: -; V gene: TRBV28; J gene: TRBJ1-1; CDR3 protein: CASSLSGVGTEAFF
D gene: -; V gene: TRBV5-1; J gene: TRBJ2-1; CDR3 protein: CASSLNPMGQHSYNEQFF
D gene: TRBD2; V gene: TRBV4-1; J gene: TRBJ2-7; CDR3 protein: CASSLDPPSGEAYEQYF
D gene: TRBD2; V gene: TRBV28; J gene: TRBJ2-7; CDR3 protein: CASSEGASGGTYEQYF
D gene: -; V gene: TRBV6-5; J gene: TRBJ1-3; CDR3 protein: CASSYEDTIYF
D gene: TRBD1; V gene: TRBV6-1; J gene: TRBJ2-7; CDR3 protein: CASSEQGVIYEQYF
D gene: TRBD1; V gene: TRBV5-1; J gene: TRBJ2-5; CDR3 protein: CASSIGQGGSQETQYF
D gene: TRBD1; V gene: TRBV5-5; J gene: TRBJ2-7; CDR3 protein: CASSFRGTGLSYEQYF
D gene: -; V gene: TRBV19; J gene: TRBJ2-1; CDR3 protein: CASRPRGGNEQFF
D gene: TRBD1; V gene: TRBV9; J gene: TRBJ1-1; CDR3 protein: CASSPGQGNTEAFF
D gene: -; V gene: TRBV6-4; J gene: TRBJ2-3; CDR3 protein: CASSEGLGGSADTQYF
D gene: -; V gene: TRBV5-1; J gene: TRBJ1-1; CDR3 protein: CASSPEGENTEAFF
D gene: TRBD1; V gene: TRBV9; J gene: TRBJ2-5; CDR3 protein: CASSSDRGYNF
D gene: -; V gene: TRBV10-3; J gene: TRBJ2-5; CDR3 protein: CAISESQGQETQYF
D gene: -; V gene: TRBV10-3; J gene: TRBJ2-7; CDR3 protein: CAIRWGEVEQYF
D gene: -; V gene: TRBV7-3; J gene: TRBJ1-1; CDR3 protein: CASSSSLRALNTEAFF
D gene: -; V gene: TRBV5-1; J gene: TRBJ1-2; CDR3 protein: CASSLDTSGSYTF
D gene: -; V gene: TRBV10-2; J gene: TRBJ2-1; CDR3 protein: CASSERGAFYNEQFF
D gene: -; V gene: TRBV2; J gene: TRBJ2-5; CDR3 protein: CAENLVRETQYF
D gene: -; V gene: TRBV5-1; J gene: TRBJ1-2; CDR3 protein: CASSLSAGNNYGYTF
D gene: -; V gene: TRBV28; J gene: TRBJ2-7; CDR3 protein: CASSLPSTHEQYF
D gene: TRBD2; V gene: TRBV6-6; J gene: TRBJ2-3; CDR3 protein: CATAGGTSTDTQYF
D gene: -; V gene: TRBV11-3; J gene: TRBJ2-3; CDR3 protein: CASSLRGAGDTQYF
D gene: -; V gene: TRBV7-9; J gene: TRBJ1-1; CDR3 protein: CASSLSSRGEAFF
D gene: -; V gene: TRBV14; J gene: TRBJ1-2; CDR3 protein: CASSPGFRYGYTF
D gene: TRBD2; V gene: TRBV7-3; J gene: TRBJ2-5; CDR3 protein: CASSSNLGTSGGDLQETQYF
D gene: -; V gene: TRBV9; J gene: TRBJ2-6; CDR3 protein: CASNQAYPGANVLTF
D gene: -; V gene: TRBV6-5; J gene: TRBJ1-1; CDR3 protein: CASSYDRQNTEAFF
D gene: TRBD2; V gene: TRBV5-4; J gene: TRBJ2-1; CDR3 protein: CASSYGGAGGSSYNEQFF
D gene: -; V gene: TRBV10-1; J gene: TRBJ2-2; CDR3 protein: CASSDGQNSRELFF